The 25 T cell receptor beta chains given below trace back to one sample, sequenced in a study of esophageal squamous cell carcinoma under preoperative chemotherapy. TCRdb itself ran the PCR reads through MiXCR, one entry per CDR3 protein. Here the sample spans tens of thousands of distinct CDR3 sequences, around 50% being singletons. Time point denoted: before preoperative PTX-NDP chemotherapy. Sample acquisition took place from a patient given preoperative chemotherapy. These receptors all come from a human donor with esophageal squamous cell carcinoma. The donor label of this sample is uncertain.

Only a few counts were recorded for this clonotype. J is TRBJ2-6 and V is TRBV7-3, with a weak D call TRBD1 (5 bases). The CDR3 runs to 15 residues. The V gene lost 2 bases and the J gene lost 2 bases, with 7 bases spanning the gap. Germline V gives CDR1 SGHTA, CDR2 FQGTGA. Here the CDR3 DNA reads TGTGCCAGCAGCTTAGTGGGGCCTGGGGCCAACGTCCTGACTTTC. Its translation is CASSLVGPGANVLTF. Full variable domain (outside the CDR3, taken from reference TRBV7-3 and TRBJ2-6): GAGVSQTPSNKVTEKGKYVELRCDPISGHTALYWYRQSLGQGPEFLIYFQGTGAADDSGLPNDRFFAVRPEGSVSTLKIQRTERGDSAVYLCASSLVGPGANVLTFGAGSRLTVL.

This clonotype was counted a few times. Sequence at one end of the junction differs from germline and may be a read error. This rearrangement joins TRBV7-2 to TRBJ2-3, with a tentative D call TRBD1 (7 bases). This CDR3 contains 16 residues. The germline gives CDR1 SGHTA, CDR2 FQGNSA. This CDR3 reads CASGAQGGRGKDTQYF. The CDR3 nucleotides read TGTGCCAGCGGCGCGCAGGGGGGCCGAGGCAAAGATACCCAGTATTTT.

Comment on this clonotype: The junction and the germline gene differ at one end; a read error may be behind it. The chain is built from TRBV6-5 and TRBJ2-3, with 7 bases lining up with TRBD1. This CDR3 spans 16 amino acids. The germline CDR1 and CDR2 sequences are MNHEY and SVGAGI. The CDR3 loop is CASSYTGVSATDMQYF. As DNA, the CDR3 is TGTGCCAGCAGTTACACAGGGGTCTCTGCCACAGATATGCAGTACTTT.

A word on this clonotype: The junction departs from the called germline gene at one end, perhaps through a read error. V gene TRBV7-6 combines with J gene TRBJ2-5; D may be TRBD2 (5 bases). The CDR3 runs 19 residues. Germline V CDR1 and CDR2: SGHVS, FNYEAQ. The CDR3 is CASSLDPPIAGRAQDTQYF. The CDR3 region has the DNA TGTGCCAGCAGCTTGGATCCGCCCATCGCGGGCCGTGCCCAAGACACCCAGTACTTC.

Concerning this clonotype: This is likely a read error, given that the CDR3 carries no conserved phenylalanine or tryptophan at its end. The DNA is omitted, as the CDR3 cannot be located on it reliably, and the CDR3 follows TCRdb's listing. The V and J genes are TRBV7-9 and TRBJ2-5; the DNA was not compared with TRBD1, the D call given in the table. The CDR3 length equals 16 residues, ends included. Per the germline V gene, CDR1 is SEHNR and CDR2 is FQNEAQ (reference sequence). The CDR3 reads CASSQGGGGGQETRLS.

A note on this clonotype: The junction shows a germline mismatch at one end, possibly a read error. V gene TRBV12-3 or TRBV12-4 combines with J gene TRBJ2-1; tentatively, D is TRBD1 (6 bases). This CDR3 is built from 15 residues. The CDR3 protein is CASTPGPGASNTQYF. CDR3 sequence (DNA): TGTGCCAGCACCCCGGGGCCAGGGGCCTCAAATACTCAGTATTTC.

This clonotype is classed as medium-sized. This chain uses TRBV6-1 with TRBJ2-5; possibly TRBD1 for D (6 bases). V was shortened by 6 bases and J by 4 bases, with 15 bases between the two germline ends. There are 14 residues in the CDR3. Per germline, CDR1 MNHNS and CDR2 SASEGT. The CDR3 spells CASRWQGTPETQYF. CDR3 nucleotides: TGTGCCAGCAGGTGGCAGGGGACACCAGAGACCCAGTACTTC.

The table lists this clonotype with many counts. This chain links TRBV6-1 with TRBJ2-3; no clear D gene. With the DNA end fitting TRBJ2-7 better, the J assignment may be wrong. This CDR3 has 12 residues. Per germline, CDR1 MNHNS and CDR2 SASEGT. The CDR3 loop is CASNRLNYEQYF. The CDR3, as DNA: TGTGCCAGCAACCGACTCAACTACGAGCAGTACTTC.

The V and J genes are TRBV7-9 and TRBJ2-1; the match to TRBD2 covers 11 bases. Germline lookup yields CDR1 SEHNR and CDR2 FQNEAQ (reference sequence). The CDR3 has 20 residues. Trimming at V came to 5 bases and at J to 6 bases, leaving 21 bases not matched to a gene. CDR3 amino acids: CASSPPPPPLLAGAGNEQFF. Written as DNA, the CDR3 is TGTGCCAGCAGCCCCCCCCCCCCCCCCCTACTAGCGGGAGCGGGCAATGAGCAGTTCTTC. Together with reference TRBV7-9 and TRBJ2-1, the CDR3 gives the full variable domain: DTGVSQNPRHKITKRGQNVTFRCDPISEHNRLYWYRQTLGQGPEFLTYFQNEAQLEKSRLLSDRFSAERPKGSFSTLEIQRTEQGDSAMYLCASSPPPPPLLAGAGNEQFFGPGTRLTVL.

This clonotype occurred once. V gene TRBV7-6 combines with J gene TRBJ2-2; no firm D call. Near its end, the DNA agrees better with TRBJ2-3, so the J call may be wrong. The CDR3 runs to 15 residues. Germline values: CDR1 SGHVS, CDR2 FNYEAQ. CDR3 in DNA: TGTGCCAGCAGCTTAGAGTTTATGAACACCGATGCGCAGTATTTT. This codes for CASSLEFMNTDAQYF.

The V call is TRBV10-3, the J call TRBJ2-3, with TRBD1 matching over 11 bases. The J call is doubtful: the DNA matches TRBJ2-7 better. Germline CDR1 reads ENHRY; CDR2 reads SYGVKD. The CDR3 spans 14 residues. The CDR3 nucleotides are TGTGCCATCAGTGGGGGGACAGGGGGCTACGAGCAGTACTTC. It is translated as CAISGGTGGYEQYF.

This clonotype came up many times. The rearrangement uses TRBV6-5 and TRBJ2-2; D not resolved. The CDR3 contains 15 residues. Germline CDR1 reads MNHEY; CDR2 reads SVGAGI. V was cut by 7 bases and J by 4 bases, with 16 bases left in between. The chain's CDR3 is CASTLPATLTGELFF. The CDR3 coding sequence is TGTGCCAGCACCCTACCGGCAACCCTCACCGGGGAGCTGTTTTTT.

On this clonotype: At one end, the junction sequence differs from germline, possibly due to a read error. This rearrangement joins TRBV7-8 to TRBJ1-6, with D tentatively TRBD1 (5 bases). Germline lookup yields CDR1 SGHVS and CDR2 FQNEAQ. CDR3 length: 16 amino acids. The CDR3 region is CASSRRRDSMGLEQYF. CDR3 sequence (DNA): TGTGCCAGCAGCCGTAGACGGGACTCAATGGGGCTCGAGCAGTACTTT.

J is TRBJ2-5 and V is TRBV12-3 or TRBV12-4; 8 bases align to TRBD1. The end of the DNA is better explained by TRBJ2-1, so the J call may be wrong. CDR3 length: 16 amino acids. CDR3 residues: CASSFRSGQGLSEQFF. The CDR3, as DNA: TGTGCCAGCAGTTTTCGGTCTGGACAGGGATTGTCTGAGCAGTTCTTC.

The rearrangement uses TRBV11-2 and TRBJ2-5; D may be TRBD1 or TRBD2 (6 bases each). The CDR3 runs to 18 residues. In germline, CDR1 is SGHAT, CDR2 FQNNGV. V dropped 3 bases and J dropped 0 bases, with 20 bases sitting between them. CDR3 region: CASSFGGPVGRDQETQYF. CDR3 sequence (DNA): TGTGCCAGCAGCTTTGGGGGGCCTGTGGGGCGGGACCAAGAGACCCAGTACTTC.

Comments on this clonotype: Because it lacks the conserved phenylalanine or tryptophan at the end, this CDR3 is likely a read error. Because the CDR3's place on the DNA is in doubt, the DNA is left out and the CDR3 is given as listed by TCRdb. The V and J genes are TRBV6-1 and TRBJ2-5; the listed D gene, TRBD1, was not tested against the DNA. Per the germline V gene, CDR1 is MNHNS and CDR2 is SASEGT. The CDR3 length equals 15 residues, ends included. The CDR3 sequence: CASNEGVPGAATRFS.

The CDR3 is CVSSAQGGRGKDTQYF. The CDR3 DNA follows: TGTGTGAGCAGCGCACAGGGGGGGAGAGGGAAAGACACGCAGTACTTC. The chain is built from TRBV7-2 and TRBJ2-3; TRBD1 might be the D (8 bases). The end of the DNA fits TRBJ2-7 better, so the J call may be wrong. This CDR3 comprises 16 residues. Germline CDR1 SGHTA, CDR2 FQGNSA.

The table lists this clonotype with many counts. The chain is built from TRBV5-5 and TRBJ2-5; a weak D match, TRBD1 (5 bases). Trimming cost V 4 bases and J 4 bases, with 14 bases left between them. The CDR3 extends over 14 amino acids. CDR1 and CDR2 (germline): SGHKS, YYEKEE (reference sequence). CDR3 in amino acids: CASSIDSIGETQYF. In DNA form, the CDR3 reads TGTGCCAGCAGCATTGACAGTATAGGAGAGACCCAGTACTTC.

The J gene is TRBJ2-3, the V gene TRBV12-3 or TRBV12-4; 9 bases agree with TRBD2. This CDR3 spans 17 amino acids. Trimming cost V 3 bases and J 2 bases; bases outside gene matches: 9. CDR3 DNA sequence: TGTGCCAGCAGTTTCGGCCTCGAGCGGGGGGCCACAGATACGCAGTATTTT. It codes for CASSFGLERGATDTQYF.

This clonotype came up many times. V is TRBV27 and J is TRBJ2-3, with 8 bases identical to TRBD2. Germline assignment: CDR1 MNHEY and CDR2 SMNVEV (reference sequence). The CDR3 runs to 16 residues. V gave up 10 bases and J gave up 2 bases; unmatched junction bases: 14. CDR3 region: CATNGRGGRDTDTQYF. CDR3 nucleotides: TGTGCCACCAACGGGAGGGGCGGACGTGACACAGATACGCAGTATTTT.

Ten or more counts support this clonotype. The chain uses TRBV27 and TRBJ2-4; D might be TRBD2 (5 bases). This CDR3 is 13 amino acids long. Looked up from germline, CDR1 is MNHEY and CDR2 is SMNVEV (reference sequence). V was clipped by 3 bases and J by 5 bases, with 8 bases between them. This CDR3 reads CASSLAGENIQYF. CDR3 DNA sequence: TGTGCCAGCAGTTTGGCCGGGGAAAACATTCAGTACTTC.

In its sample, this clonotype was seen a few times. Mismatch with germline at one junction end may stem from a read error. The chain employs TRBV12-5 and TRBJ2-7, with 8 bases lining up with TRBD2. The CDR3 is 13 amino acids. Germline CDR1 is LGHNT and CDR2 is FRNRAP. The CDR3: CASGGVAGTHRKF. The CDR3 bases are TGTGCTAGTGGTGGGGTAGCGGGGACCCACAGAAAATTC.

This clonotype was found a few times. This chain links TRBV6-1 with TRBJ2-1, with 11 bases matching TRBD2. With the DNA end fitting TRBJ2-7 better, the J assignment may be wrong. There are 17 residues in the CDR3. Germline V gene sequence: CDR1 MNHNS, CDR2 SASEGT. For the CDR3, the DNA is TGTGCCAGCAGTGCCTTAGCGGGAGGGCGAATGTCCTACGAGCAGTACTTC. The encoded protein is CASSALAGGRMSYEQYF.

This clonotype is labeled medium-sized. The chain joins TRBV6-1 to TRBJ2-1; 13 nucleotides line up with TRBD2. The CDR3 consists of 15 residues. Germline values: CDR1 MNHNS, CDR2 SASEGT. Trimming removed 1 base from V and 6 bases from J; junction bases left unmatched: 0. This CDR3 reads CASSEGTSGSNEQFF. The CDR3 DNA reads TGTGCCAGCAGTGAAGGGACTAGCGGGAGCAATGAGCAGTTCTTC.

With regard to this clonotype: The junction departs from the called germline gene at one end, perhaps through a read error. The CDR3: CAISDQGLPGALYF. The CDR3 DNA follows: TGTGCCATCAGTGACCAGGGACTACCCGGGGCGCTGTATTTT. The rearrangement links TRBV10-3 to TRBJ2-2; 7 bases are shared with TRBD2. The CDR3 is 14 residues long. Germline CDR1 and CDR2: ENHRY and SYGVKD.